The T cell receptor (beta chain) under discussion was sequenced for a study of cytomegalovirus exposure and HLA in healthy donors. On this clone itself: Its specificity is not known.

In the PCR, 60 Vbeta and 13 Jbeta primers were used. Clones were sequenced by immunoSEQ multiplex PCR, and TCRdb holds only the in-frame ones, with some missing. This table holds approximately 190,000 clones, around four fifths found once. Overall study results and limits: The majority of TCR sequences were rare, yet some public TCRs appeared in many donors. Later work showed greater clonal expansion in HLA-associated TCR beta chains than in equally common others.

The specimen sequenced was PBMCs. This receptor was taken from a man aged 35 to 55 in good health and CMV-seropositive.

CDR3 sequence (DNA): TGTGCCAGCAGTGAGATAGGGAGGGGTTATGGCTACACCTTC. Translation gives CASSEIGRGYGYTF. This sequence joins TRBV2 and TRBJ1-2; D possibly corresponds to TRBD1 (5 bases). V shed 3 bases and J shed 5 bases, with 13 bases lying between them. The germline gives CDR1 SNHLY, CDR2 FYNNEI. This CDR3 is 14 amino acids long.